The T cell receptor (beta chain) under discussion was sequenced for a study of vaccination effects on CD4 cells after COVID-19 (dated by TCRdb to about 2022). Concerning the study at large: In the ViraFEST assay, PBMC were stimulated with viral peptide pools, and TCR sequencing was then used to find antigen-specific CD4+ T cell clonotypes based on their expansion. Participants received two doses of either the BNT162b2 or the mRNA-1273 mRNA SARS-CoV-2 vaccine. The study compared SARS-CoV-2 spike-specific CD4+ TCR repertoires before and after mRNA vaccination in COVID-19 convalescent patients and infection-naive vaccine recipients. Each well held fewer than 2.5 million PBMC cultured in IMDM containing about 5.4% human AB serum, 8 to 10 IU/ml IL-2 and gentamicin, along with 8 to 10 ug/ml peptides. The full study included 10 COVID-19 convalescent patients and a few SARS-CoV-2-naive healthy vaccine recipients. Cultures from other donors in the study were sequenced using the Oncomine TCR Beta short-read assay on an Illumina iSeq 100. The full study reports these points: Both infection-induced and vaccine-induced clones contracted markedly at late post-vaccination timepoints, which is consistent with waning T cell responses. The study was limited by a small number of convalescent patients, and early post-infection timepoints were lacking. In healthy vaccine recipients, vaccine-induced clones were almost all SARS-CoV-2 mono-reactive, with only 1 of 255 being cross-reactive with common cold coronaviruses.

The library was generated by the immunoSEQ multiplex PCR assay. TCR beta CDR3 sequencing was performed on DNA from the cultured, isolated CD4+ T cells. In the authors' own workflow: Non-productive TCR sequences were removed and reads were trimmed to the CDR3 region, keeping CDR3s of at least 7 amino acids. The MANAFEST web app was used to pick out antigen-specific clonotypes by comparing their expansion in peptide wells with that in reference cultures. To be called positive, a clone needed expansion at FDR<0.05 compared with the reference and with all other wells, an odds ratio greater than 5, and a frequency greater than 0.1% in two replicate wells. A clonotype was called cross-reactive if it was significantly expanded both in SARS-CoV-2 spike wells and in at least one common cold coronavirus spike condition. CDR3 similarity was assessed by Levenshtein distance using the stringdist R package, and unrooted trees were constructed with ape in R 3.6.1. TCRdb carries this immuneACCESS record with in-frame sequences only. Its versions omit some clonotypes, under half of them owing to an unresolved V gene in the studies checked, with the rest unexplained. For V, J and clone size, that table is used; D and trimming come from the DNA. Counted in this sample were tens of thousands of clones; about 70% of them appeared once. The top ten clonotypes cover over 4% of the sample.

The junction carries 8 bases between V and J, which are trimmed by 0 bases and 6 bases respectively. The germline V gene provides CDR1 MNHEY and CDR2 SVGAGI. The CDR3 goes from the cysteine to the phenylalanine over 14 residues. The kept DNA is CDR3 alone, 42 bases in frame from the first base. This clone appeared a few times. There is no known antigen for this receptor. No base quality information exists; no much larger clone differs at one position. After approximately eleven days of culture, CD4+ T cells were isolated with the EasySep CD4+ T cell isolation kit. None of the healthy vaccine recipients had a prior SARS-CoV-2 infection, which was confirmed by nucleocapsid antibody tests that came back negative both before and after vaccination. Half of the culture medium was replaced with fresh IL-2-containing medium on days 3 and 7. Unless otherwise noted, each peptide stimulation condition was cultured in triplicate wells. Using Ficoll-Paque Plus gradient centrifugation, PBMC were separated from whole blood and then either used fresh or cryopreserved at -140C. The QIAamp micro DNA kit was used to extract genomic DNA from the cultured CD4+ T cells.

The receptor's source is a human donor who received a COVID-19 vaccine. The rearranged chain carries TRBV6-5 and TRBJ2-2, with the D gene call left open. The sample consisted of CD4+ T cells from PBMCs cultured without peptide, taken before COVID-19 vaccination. CDR3 region: CASSYSIGSGELFF. The nucleotide sequence is given as TGTGCCAGCAGTTACTCGATCGGATCCGGGGAGCTGTTTTTT.